Following are 8 T cell receptor beta chains from one sample sequenced in a study of neurological immune-mediated disorders. As for time point: longitudinal time-point 1 (baseline). MiXCR, run by TCRdb on the 5' RACE reads, gives a single entry per CDR3 protein. The sample has over 55,000 distinct CDR3 sequences, about 11% seen once. Specimen: PBMCs. The receptors come from a male donor with HTLV-1-associated myelopathy (HAM/TSP).

This clonotype showed up many times. The rearrangement links TRBV15 to TRBJ2-7; TRBD1 matches 10 bases. Trimming removed 1 base from V and 5 bases from J; junction bases left unmatched: 5. This CDR3 is 15 amino acids long. Germline CDR1 reads LNHNV; CDR2 reads YYDKDF (reference sequence). The CDR3 nucleotides read TGTGCCACCAGCAGAGGGGGGACAGGGGAGGACGAGCAGTACTTC. Its translation is CATSRGGTGEDEQYF.

This clonotype has at least ten counts. V gene TRBV15 combines with J gene TRBJ1-2; possible D gene TRBD1, 5 bases. V lost 8 bases to trimming and J lost 1 base, with 11 bases between them. Germline V gene data show CDR1 as LNHNV and CDR2 as YYDKDF (reference sequence). The CDR3 sequence is 13 residues long. The CDR3 DNA sequence: TGTGCCACCGGGACGGCCCATAACTATGGCTACACCTTC. As protein: CATGTAHNYGYTF.

This clonotype was seen at least ten times. The chain is built from TRBV5-1 and TRBJ2-7; 7 bases are shared with TRBD1. Germline V gene lookup returns CDR1 SGHRS and CDR2 YFSETQ. This CDR3 spans 14 amino acids. J was trimmed by 3 bases and V by 3 bases; bases with no gene match: 6. The DNA of the CDR3 is TGCGCCAGCAGCTGGCCCACAGGGGACTACGAGCAGTACTTC. Translating it yields CASSWPTGDYEQYF.

This clonotype was seen at least ten times. The chain links TRBV5-1 to TRBJ2-7; possibly TRBD1 or TRBD2 for D (5 bases each). Germline assignment: CDR1 SGHRS and CDR2 YFSETQ. V dropped 0 bases and J dropped 6 bases, with 7 bases sitting between them. The CDR3 covers 12 residues. The CDR3 nucleotides read TGCGCCAGCAGCTTGGCAGGGACCGAGCAGTACTTC. Translating gives CASSLAGTEQYF.

Many counts were recorded for this clonotype. The chain recombines TRBV20-1 with TRBJ1-2; no definite D call. Germline V gene sequence: CDR1 DFQATT, CDR2 SNEGSKA (reference sequence). The V end was cut by 6 bases, the J end by 5 bases, with 13 bases between. This CDR3 has 12 residues. This CDR3 reads CSAAGRGYGYTF. CDR3 coding DNA: TGCAGTGCGGCCGGAAGAGGGTATGGCTACACCTTC.

This clonotype was counted a single time. The rearrangement links TRBV21-1 to TRBJ1-1. TRBV21-1 is a pseudogene locus. The CDR3 is made up of 12 amino acids. As DNA, the CDR3 is TGTGCCAGCAGCGACAGGAACACTGAAGCTTTCTTT. Protein product: CASSDRNTEAFF.

This clonotype has a count of ten or more. V is TRBV6-6 and J is TRBJ2-5, with 11 positions matching TRBD2. The CDR3 length is 16 residues. The V gene end was trimmed by 2 bases and the J gene end by 5 bases; junction bases not matched to a gene: 7. Germline V CDR1 and CDR2: MNHNY, SVGAGI (reference sequence). This chain's CDR3 is CASSYPTSGNWETQYF. The CDR3 DNA is TGTGCCAGCAGTTACCCGACTAGCGGGAACTGGGAGACCCAGTACTTC.

The chain recombines TRBV6-5 with TRBJ1-5; tentative D call: TRBD1 (6 bases). With 6 bases removed from V and 3 bases from J, the gap between germline ends came to 9 bases. Germline CDR1 reads MNHEY; CDR2 reads SVGAGI. The CDR3 loop spans 13 amino acids. CDR3 DNA: TGTGCCAGCAGCCAGGGGTTCAATCAGCCCCAGCATTTT. Residues: CASSQGFNQPQHF.